This TCR beta chain originates from a study of blood T cell repertoires in COVID-19. On the study more broadly: Some COVID-19 samples were acute and others convalescent; all came from the United States, Italy and Spain.

V lost 1 base to trimming and J lost 4 bases, with 8 bases between them. The germline CDR1 and CDR2 sequences are LGHDT and YNNKEL (reference sequence). This CDR3 is 14 amino acids long. This clone was counted between two and nine times. Authors' analysis steps: Reference gene primer amplification in the assay estimated nucleated cell counts. Sequencing was performed with immunoSEQ multiplex PCR; in TCRdb, only in-frame clones are kept and a portion is missing. V, J and clone size are taken as reported in that table, and D and trimming were inferred from the DNA itself. The profile shows approximately 82,000 clones, almost 85% of them singletons.

This chain links TRBV3-1 (or the pseudogene TRBV3-2) with TRBJ1-3; no clear D gene. The specimen sequenced was peripheral blood. The TCR sequence derives from a man in his forties or fifties with active or convalescent COVID-19. In DNA, the CDR3 is TGTGCCAGCAGCCAAGGGGGAGGCGGAAACACCATATATTTT. Translated: CASSQGGGGNTIYF.